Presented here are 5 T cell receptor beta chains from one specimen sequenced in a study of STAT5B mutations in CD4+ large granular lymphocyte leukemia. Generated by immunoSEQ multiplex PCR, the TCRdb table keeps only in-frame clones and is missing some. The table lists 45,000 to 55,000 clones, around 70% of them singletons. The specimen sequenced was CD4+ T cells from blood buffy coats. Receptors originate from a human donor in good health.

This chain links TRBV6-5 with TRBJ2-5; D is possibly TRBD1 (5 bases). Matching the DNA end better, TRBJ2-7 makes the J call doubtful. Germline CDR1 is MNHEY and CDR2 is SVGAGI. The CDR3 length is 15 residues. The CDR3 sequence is CASSYSDAGLYEQYF. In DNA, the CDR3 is TGTGCCAGCAGTTACTCTGATGCAGGGTTGTACGAGCAGTACTTC.

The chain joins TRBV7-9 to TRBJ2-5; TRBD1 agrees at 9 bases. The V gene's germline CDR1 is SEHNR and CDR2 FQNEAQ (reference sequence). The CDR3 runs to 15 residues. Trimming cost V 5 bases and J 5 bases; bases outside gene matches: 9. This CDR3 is CASSRTGELRETQYF. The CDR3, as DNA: TGTGCCAGCAGCCGGACAGGGGAGCTCAGGGAGACCCAGTACTTC.

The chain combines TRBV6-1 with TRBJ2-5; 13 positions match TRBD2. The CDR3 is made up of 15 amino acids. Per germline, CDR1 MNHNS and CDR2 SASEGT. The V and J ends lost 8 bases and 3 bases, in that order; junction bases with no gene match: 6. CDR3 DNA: TGTGCCAGCGGTAGCGGACTAGCGGGGGAAGAGACCCAGTACTTC. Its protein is CASGSGLAGEETQYF.

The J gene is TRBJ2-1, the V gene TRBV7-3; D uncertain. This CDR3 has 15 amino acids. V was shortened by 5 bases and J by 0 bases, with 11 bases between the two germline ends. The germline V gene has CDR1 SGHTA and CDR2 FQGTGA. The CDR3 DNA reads TGTGCCAGCAGCAGGGTGGCCAGCTCCTACAATGAGCAGTTCTTC. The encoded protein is CASSRVASSYNEQFF.

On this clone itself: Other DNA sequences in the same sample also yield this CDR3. The CDR3 DNA is TGTGCCTGGAGCCGGGACAGGGGGAACTATGGCTACACCTTC. Its protein product is CAWSRDRGNYGYTF. This chain joins TRBV30 and TRBJ1-2, with 11 bases lining up with TRBD1. Germline V lookup: CDR1 GTSNPN, CDR2 SVGIG (reference sequence). This CDR3 is built from 14 residues. With 3 bases clipped from V and 2 bases from J, the junction kept 2 bases outside the gene matches.